The entry below gives a single T cell receptor beta chain sequence along with its context. The sample belongs to a study of neoadjuvant nivolumab and ipilimumab in lung cancer. Method: immunoSEQ multiplex PCR; TCRdb's copy keeps in-frame clones and lacks some. The sample includes around 30,000 clones, 65% to 85% of them seen just once. Trimming removed 0 bases from V and 8 bases from J; junction bases left unmatched: 3. Germline CDR1 reads SGHRS; CDR2 reads YFSETQ. This CDR3 has 15 residues. The chain recombines TRBV5-1 with TRBJ2-1, with TRBD2 matching 12 bases. The TCR originated in an adult with non-small cell lung cancer. The input for sequencing was peripheral blood, taken before neoadjuvant nivolumab, alone or with ipilimumab. The DNA for the CDR3 is TGCGCCAGCAGCTTGGGGACTAGCGGGGTTCATGAGCAGTTCTTC. Protein sequence: CASSLGTSGVHEQFF.